The 2 T cell receptor beta chains given below trace back to one sample, sequenced in a study of blood T cell repertoires in COVID-19. Data came from immunoSEQ multiplex PCR; TCRdb stores just in-frame clones and leaves some out. This table holds 300,000 to 400,000 clones, 88% found once. Specimen: PBMCs or T cells enriched from blood (not recorded which). These receptors originate from a man under 40 who had recovered from COVID-19.

This chain joins TRBV28 and TRBJ2-1; TRBD2 matches at 10 bases. Germline V gene sequence: CDR1 MDHEN, CDR2 SYDVKM. The ends lost 8 bases at V and 2 bases at J; junction bases unmatched: 6. This CDR3 is built from 15 residues. In DNA, the CDR3 is TGTGCCAGCGGGTCCCTAGCGGGGGCCTACAATGAGCAGTTCTTC. This translates into CASGSLAGAYNEQFF.

The V and J genes are TRBV5-1 and TRBJ2-5, with 7 positions matching TRBD2. V was clipped by 1 base and J by 4 bases; unmatched bases: 4. The CDR3 is 14 amino acids. CDR1 is SGHRS and CDR2 is YFSETQ in the germline V gene. CDR3 coding DNA: TGCGCCAGCAGCTTGACTAGCGCGTCAGAGACCCAGTACTTC. This codes for CASSLTSASETQYF.